This T cell receptor beta chain was sequenced in a study of T cell repertoires in cytomegalovirus infection. Looking at the study overall: Well-studied HLA-B-restricted CMV epitopes were used in the study alongside recently identified HLA-C-restricted ones. Public TCR beta signatures marked donors with CMV infection and the matching HLA. Overall study results and limits: Cumulative frequency of public TCR beta families picked out carriers of CMV plus the relevant HLA. CMV-specific TCR beta clonotypes restricted by HLA-C were the ones dominating the ex vivo response.

As for this clonotype: Antigen unknown.

One entry per CDR3 protein, called by TCRdb with MiXCR from the reads. The sample has 110,000 to 150,000 distinct CDR3 sequences; around 32% are singletons. Germline V gene data show CDR1 as SNHLY and CDR2 as FYNNEI. Trimming removed 1 base from V and 4 bases from J; junction bases left unmatched: 6. The CDR3 is 15 residues long. This chain connects TRBV2 to TRBJ1-2, with TRBD1 matching 7 bases. This receptor was identified in a human donor in good health (CMV status not recorded). Some clones in this sample may be carry-over from other donors' samples. The sequencing used CD8+ T cells from cultured PBMCs, collected from culture after CMV antigen stimulation. In DNA, the CDR3 is TGTGCCAGCAGTGAAGATCCCGGGGACAGCTATGGCTACACCTTC. Amino acid sequence: CASSEDPGDSYGYTF.